A single sample gave rise to the 12 T cell receptor beta chains below, sequenced in a study of CD8+ T cells in alopecia areata. RNA extraction was followed by reverse transcription into cDNA, which acted as the sequencing template. The table came from immunoSEQ multiplex PCR; TCRdb's copy has only in-frame clones and leaves some out. The data contain 150,000 to 200,000 clones, less than 70% of them singletons. The treatment: oral pan-JAK inhibitor, 5-10 mg twice daily. Here the sequenced sample was CD4+ T cells sorted from blood, taken at roughly week 49, from a patient treated with tofacitinib. Every receptor here comes from a human donor with alopecia areata.

The chain recombines TRBV5-1 with TRBJ2-7; D not resolved. Deletions cut 3 bases from V and 2 bases from J, with 6 bases between. CDR3 length equals 12 residues. CDR1 SGHRS and CDR2 YFSETQ come from the germline V gene. CDR3 sequence: CASSSGPYEQYF. In DNA form, the CDR3 reads TGCGCCAGCAGCTCGGGCCCCTACGAGCAGTACTTC.

The chain joins TRBV4-3 to TRBJ2-3; D unclear. V gave up 1 base and J gave up 2 bases, with 7 bases separating them. There are 14 residues in the CDR3. CDR1 is LGHNA, CDR2 YSLEER, per germline. The DNA for the CDR3 is TGCGCCAGCAGCCAAGCTGGAATCACAGATACGCAGTATTTT. Translated: CASSQAGITDTQYF.

The chain combines TRBV29-1 with TRBJ2-7, with D unresolved. CDR1 is SQVTM and CDR2 is ANQGSEA in the germline V gene. Between the trimmed V and J ends, which lost 4 bases and 6 bases, there was a span of 13 bases. The CDR3 runs 12 residues. CDR3 sequence (DNA): TGCAGCGTTGGCTCTCGATCGGTCGAGCAGTACTTC. It specifies CSVGSRSVEQYF.

On this clone itself: The sample contains more than one DNA sequence encoding this CDR3. The V gene is TRBV6-5, the J gene TRBJ2-2; D not certain. The germline V gene encodes CDR1 MNHEY and CDR2 SVGAGI. This CDR3 is 12 amino acids long. Trimming stripped 6 bases from V and 3 bases from J, with 5 bases between. CDR3: CASRGYTGELFF. For the CDR3, the DNA is TGTGCCAGCAGGGGATACACCGGGGAGCTGTTTTTT.

The genes are TRBV7-3 and TRBJ1-6, with 10 bases fitting TRBD1. J gave up 10 bases and V 5 bases, and 8 bases lay outside the gene matches. Germline V gene sequence: CDR1 SGHTA, CDR2 FQGTGA. This CDR3 region has 15 residues. CDR3 nucleotide sequence: TGTGCCAGCAGCGTTTTTGGGACAGGGGACTCACCCCTCCACTTT. It specifies CASSVFGTGDSPLHF. Full variable domain (rest looked up from reference TRBV7-3 and TRBJ1-6): GAGVSQTPSNKVTEKGKYVELRCDPISGHTALYWYRQSLGQGPEFLIYFQGTGAADDSGLPNDRFFAVRPEGSVSTLKIQRTERGDSAVYLCASSVFGTGDSPLHFGNGTRLTVT.

The V gene is TRBV7-2, the J gene TRBJ2-2, with 7 positions matching TRBD1. The V and J ends lost 3 bases and 3 bases, in that order; junction bases with no gene match: 4. Germline CDR1 is SGHTA and CDR2 is FQGNSA. The CDR3 length is 15 residues. The CDR3 sequence: CASSFQQGHTGELFF. The CDR3 region has the DNA TGTGCCAGCAGCTTTCAACAGGGGCACACCGGGGAGCTGTTTTTT.

In this sample, this clone turned up many times. V usage is TRBV7-8 and J usage is TRBJ2-2; a possible D gene is TRBD1 (5 bases). The CDR3 covers 15 residues. Trimming stripped 5 bases from V and 1 base from J, with 11 bases between. Germline assignment: CDR1 SGHVS and CDR2 FQNEAQ. The CDR3 loop is CASSTQTGNTGELFF. The DNA for the CDR3 is TGTGCCAGCAGCACCCAAACAGGGAACACCGGGGAGCTGTTTTTT. The whole variable domain, remainder taken from reference TRBV7-8 and TRBJ2-2, is GAGVSQSPRYKVAKRGQDVALRCDPISGHVSLFWYQQALGQGPEFLTYFQNEAQLDKSGLPSDRFFAERPEGSVSTLKIQRTQQEDSAVYLCASSTQTGNTGELFFGEGSRLTVL.

The V call is TRBV27, the J call TRBJ2-3; the match to TRBD2 covers 10 bases. The trim removed 3 bases at V and 4 bases at J, leaving 4 bases unmatched. The CDR3 spans 15 residues. The germline gives CDR1 MNHEY, CDR2 SMNVEV (reference sequence). The CDR3 nucleotides read TGTGCCAGCAGTTTGGGGACTAGCGAGGCAGATACGCAGTATTTT. This codes for CASSLGTSEADTQYF.

This chain's CDR3 is CASSYRQGHLSYEQYF. The CDR3 region has the DNA TGTGCCAGCAGTTACCGGCAGGGACATCTCTCCTACGAGCAGTACTTC. This chain uses TRBV6-6 with TRBJ2-7, with D maybe TRBD1 (6 bases). Trimming stripped 2 bases from V and 0 bases from J, with 14 bases between. From germline, CDR1 is MNHNY and CDR2 SVGAGI (reference sequence). CDR3 length: 16 residues.

The V gene is TRBV20-1, the J gene TRBJ2-7; 7 nucleotides align to TRBD2. In germline, CDR1 is DFQATT, CDR2 SNEGSKA (reference sequence). The CDR3 runs 11 residues. V lost 3 bases to trimming and J lost 12 bases; unmatched junction nucleotides: 8. In DNA form, the CDR3 reads TGCAGTGCTAGCCGCGGGGGAACAGGGTACTTC. This codes for CSASRGGTGYF.

This clone occurred a few times. The rearrangement uses TRBV7-9 and TRBJ2-5, with TRBD2 identical over 13 bases. The CDR3 spans 16 residues. Germline V lookup: CDR1 SEHNR, CDR2 FQNEAQ (reference sequence). J gave up 0 bases and V 7 bases, and 5 bases lay outside the gene matches. The CDR3 nucleotides are TGTGCCAGCACCGAGACTAGCGGGGGGTACCAAGAGACCCAGTACTTC. Encoded protein: CASTETSGGYQETQYF.

The CDR3 here is CSVVWVGDSKQPQHF. CDR3 DNA sequence: TGCAGCGTTGTCTGGGTTGGAGACTCCAAGCAGCCCCAGCATTTT. The chain links TRBV29-1 to TRBJ1-5; no clear D gene. Germline V gene sequence: CDR1 SQVTM, CDR2 ANQGSEA. Trimming cost V 4 bases and J 7 bases, with 20 bases left between them. CDR3 size: 15 residues.